The sequence of this TCR beta chain was determined in a study of blood T cell repertoires in COVID-19 (dated by TCRdb to 2020 to 2022). About the investigation overall: Samples covering the acute and convalescent phases of COVID-19 were provided by collaborators in the United States, Italy and Spain. The material from the prospective study consisted of cDNA or gDNA derived from T cells, B-cell-depleted T cells, or PBMCs. Deeply sampled blood TCRbeta repertoires from subjects exposed to, actively infected with, or recovered from COVID-19 were included in the dataset. The repertoires were released in a freely available public database intended as a resource for research on the immune response to SARS-CoV-2. The samples were drawn from the first 160 participants of the ongoing ImmuneRACE study and from 950 to 1,500 subjects provided by 6 global collaborators. A de-identified subject ID, COVID-19 status, age in years and sex were almost always included in the sample metadata. Where available, HLA class I and class II types were obtained from metadata supplied by the sample provider rather than from assay-based typing. What the work shows at the level of the full study, not this receptor alone: The amount of clinical and demographic metadata varied by source and participant and was provided uncurated.

Each collaborating institution followed its own protocols to collect whole blood in K2EDTA tubes. For TCRbeta analysis, collaborators shipped samples in one of three forms: frozen whole blood, isolated PBMCs, or DNA extracted from either of those sample types. Regarding this clone: This receptor's antigen is unknown. Per-nucleotide qualities are absent, and no much larger clonotype sits a single base away.

The immunoSEQ Assay, a bias-controlled multiplex PCR, was used to amplify TCRbeta CDR3 regions from genomic DNA. The authors' pipeline ran thus. Nucleated cell counts per sample were estimated from amplification of reference gene primers within the assay. Sequence reads were collapsed and filtered to measure the absolute abundance of every unique TCRbeta CDR3 rearrangement. For each sample, productive Simpson clonality was calculated as the square root of Simpson's diversity index across productive rearrangements. TCRdb took this table from immuneACCESS and kept in-frame rearrangements with V and J called. Such tables lack part of the clones; where checked against another copy, unresolved V genes explain under half of the gap, and the rest is unexplained. That table is the source of V, J and clone size, and D and trimming were worked out from the DNA. The sample contains around 26,000 clones, approximately 78% of them found a single time. Of the sample, roughly 8.9% falls within the top ten clones.

The CDR3 spans 16 residues, from the cysteine through the phenylalanine. Kept here is only the CDR3 DNA, which spans 48 bases and is read in frame from base 1. Trimmed from V: 0 bases; trimmed from J: 7 bases; junction bases lacking a gene match: 10. Per the germline V gene, SGHRS is the CDR1 and YFSETQ is the CDR2. Sequencing used peripheral blood. The receptor's source is a human donor in a cohort sampled during active COVID-19. The sequence links TRBV5-1 to TRBJ1-5, with 7 bases matching TRBD1. The DNA is as follows: TGCGCCAGCAGCTTGGGTGATCGACAGGGCGGCCAGCCCCAGCATTTT. Its translation reads: CASSLGDRQGGQPQHF.